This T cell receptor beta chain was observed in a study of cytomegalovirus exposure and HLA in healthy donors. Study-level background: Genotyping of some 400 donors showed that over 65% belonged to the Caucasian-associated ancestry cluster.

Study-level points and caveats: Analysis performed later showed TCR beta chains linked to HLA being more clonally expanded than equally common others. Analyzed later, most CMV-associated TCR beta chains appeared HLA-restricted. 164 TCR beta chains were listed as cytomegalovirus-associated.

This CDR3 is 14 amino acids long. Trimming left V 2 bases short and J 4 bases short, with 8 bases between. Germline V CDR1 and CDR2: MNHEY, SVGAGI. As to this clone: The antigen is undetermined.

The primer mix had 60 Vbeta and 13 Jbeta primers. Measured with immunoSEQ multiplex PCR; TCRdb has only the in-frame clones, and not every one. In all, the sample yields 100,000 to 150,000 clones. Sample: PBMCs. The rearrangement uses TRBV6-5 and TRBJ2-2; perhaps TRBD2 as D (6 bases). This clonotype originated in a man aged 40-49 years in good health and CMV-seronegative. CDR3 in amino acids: CASSYGGTTGELFF. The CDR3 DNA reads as TGTGCCAGCAGTTACGGGGGGACCACCGGGGAGCTGTTTTTT.